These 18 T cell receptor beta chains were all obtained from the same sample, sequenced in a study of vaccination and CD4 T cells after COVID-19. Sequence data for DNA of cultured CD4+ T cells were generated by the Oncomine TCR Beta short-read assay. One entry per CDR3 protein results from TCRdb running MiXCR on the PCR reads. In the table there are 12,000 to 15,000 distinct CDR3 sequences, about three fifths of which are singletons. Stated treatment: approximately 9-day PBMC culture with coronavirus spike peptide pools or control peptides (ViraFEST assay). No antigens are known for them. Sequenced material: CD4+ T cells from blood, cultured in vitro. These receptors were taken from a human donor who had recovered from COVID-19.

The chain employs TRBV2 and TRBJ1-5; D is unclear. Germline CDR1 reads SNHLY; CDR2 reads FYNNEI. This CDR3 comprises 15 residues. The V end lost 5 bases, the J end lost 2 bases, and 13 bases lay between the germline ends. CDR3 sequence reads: CASSRPARGNQPQHF. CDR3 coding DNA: TGTGCCAGCAGTCGACCGGCAAGGGGCAATCAGCCCCAGCATTTT.

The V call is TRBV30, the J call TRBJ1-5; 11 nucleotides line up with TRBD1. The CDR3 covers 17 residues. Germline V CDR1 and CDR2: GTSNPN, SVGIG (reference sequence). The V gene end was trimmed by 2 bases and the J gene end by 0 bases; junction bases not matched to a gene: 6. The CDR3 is CAWSSGQGDYSNQPQHF. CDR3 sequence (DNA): TGTGCCTGGAGTTCGGGACAGGGGGATTATAGCAATCAGCCCCAGCATTTT.

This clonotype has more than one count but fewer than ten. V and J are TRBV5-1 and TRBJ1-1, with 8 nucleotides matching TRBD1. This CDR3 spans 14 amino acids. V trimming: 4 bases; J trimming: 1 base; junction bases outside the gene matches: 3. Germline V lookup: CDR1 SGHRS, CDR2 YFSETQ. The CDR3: CASSVDRANTEAFF. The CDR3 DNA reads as TGCGCCAGCAGCGTGGACAGGGCGAACACTGAAGCTTTCTTT. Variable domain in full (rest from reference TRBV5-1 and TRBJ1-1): KAGVTQTPRYLIKTRGQQVTLSCSPISGHRSVSWYQQTPGQGLQFLFEYFSETQRNKGNFPGRFSGRQFSNSRSEMNVSTLELGDSALYLCASSVDRANTEAFFGQGTRLTVV.

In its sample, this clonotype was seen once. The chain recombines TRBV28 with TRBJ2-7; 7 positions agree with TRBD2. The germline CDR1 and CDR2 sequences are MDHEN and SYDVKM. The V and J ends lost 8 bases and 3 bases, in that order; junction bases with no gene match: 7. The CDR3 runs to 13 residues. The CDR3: CASGLQRGYEQYF. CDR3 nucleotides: TGTGCCAGCGGTCTTCAGCGGGGCTACGAGCAGTACTTC.

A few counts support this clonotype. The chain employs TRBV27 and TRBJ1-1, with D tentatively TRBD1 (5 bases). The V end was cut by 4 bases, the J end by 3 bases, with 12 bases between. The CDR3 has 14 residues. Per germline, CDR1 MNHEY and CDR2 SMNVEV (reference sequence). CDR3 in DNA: TGTGCCAGCAGTTCCCCAGGGAAAGACACTGAAGCTTTCTTT. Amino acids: CASSSPGKDTEAFF.

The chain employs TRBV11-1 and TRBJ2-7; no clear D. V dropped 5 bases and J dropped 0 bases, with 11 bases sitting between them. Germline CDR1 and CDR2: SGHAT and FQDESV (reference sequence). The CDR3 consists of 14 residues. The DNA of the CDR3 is TGTGCCAGCAGCAAGGACCGGAGCTCCTACGAGCAGTACTTC. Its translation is CASSKDRSSYEQYF.

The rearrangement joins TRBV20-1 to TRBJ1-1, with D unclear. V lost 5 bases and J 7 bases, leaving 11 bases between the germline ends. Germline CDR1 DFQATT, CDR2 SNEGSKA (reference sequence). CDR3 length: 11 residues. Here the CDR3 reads CSALLVHEAFF. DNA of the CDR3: TGCAGTGCTCTCCTGGTGCATGAAGCTTTCTTT.

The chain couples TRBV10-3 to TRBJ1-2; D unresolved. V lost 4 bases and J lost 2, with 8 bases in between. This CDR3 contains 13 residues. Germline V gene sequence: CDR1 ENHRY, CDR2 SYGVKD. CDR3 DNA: TGTGCCATCAGTGTAGATCAGAACTATGGCTACACCTTC. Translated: CAISVDQNYGYTF.

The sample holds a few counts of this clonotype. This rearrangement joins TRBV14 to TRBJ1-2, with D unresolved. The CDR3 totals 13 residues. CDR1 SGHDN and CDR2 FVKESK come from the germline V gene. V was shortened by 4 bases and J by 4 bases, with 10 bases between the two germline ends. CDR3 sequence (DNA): TGTGCCAGCAGCCCCTGGACTTCCTATGGCTACACCTTC. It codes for CASSPWTSYGYTF. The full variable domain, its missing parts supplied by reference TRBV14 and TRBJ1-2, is EAGVTQFPSHSVIEKGQTVTLRCDPISGHDNLYWYRRVMGKEIKFLLHFVKESKQDESGMPNNRFLAERTGGTYSTLKVQPAELEDSGVYFCASSPWTSYGYTFGSGTRLTVV.

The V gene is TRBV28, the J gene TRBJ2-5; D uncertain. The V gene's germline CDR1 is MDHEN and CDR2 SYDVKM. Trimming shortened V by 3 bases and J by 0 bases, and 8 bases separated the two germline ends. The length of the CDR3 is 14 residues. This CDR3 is CASSLGSYQETQYF. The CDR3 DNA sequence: TGTGCCAGCAGTTTGGGATCGTACCAAGAGACCCAGTACTTC.

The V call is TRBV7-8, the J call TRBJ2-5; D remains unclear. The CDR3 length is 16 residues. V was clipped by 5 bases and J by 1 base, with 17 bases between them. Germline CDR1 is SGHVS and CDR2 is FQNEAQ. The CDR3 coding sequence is TGTGCCAGCAGCGAAAACCGGGCACGCCGCCAAGAGACCCAGTACTTC. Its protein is CASSENRARRQETQYF.

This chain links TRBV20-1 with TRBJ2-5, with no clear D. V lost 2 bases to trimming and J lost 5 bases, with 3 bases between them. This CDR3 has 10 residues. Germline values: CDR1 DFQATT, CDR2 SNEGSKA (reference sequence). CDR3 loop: CSARWETQYF. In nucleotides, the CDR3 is TGCAGTGCTAGATGGGAGACCCAGTACTTC.

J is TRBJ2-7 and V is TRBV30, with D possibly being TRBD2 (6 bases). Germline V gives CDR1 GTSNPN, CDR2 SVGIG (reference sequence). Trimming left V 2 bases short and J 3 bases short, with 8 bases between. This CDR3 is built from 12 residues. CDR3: CAWSSGLYEQYF. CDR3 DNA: TGTGCCTGGAGTTCGGGACTCTACGAGCAGTACTTC.

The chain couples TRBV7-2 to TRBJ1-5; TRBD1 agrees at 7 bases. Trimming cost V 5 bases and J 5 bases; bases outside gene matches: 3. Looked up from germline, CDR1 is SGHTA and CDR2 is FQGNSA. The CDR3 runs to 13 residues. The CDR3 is CASSRDRHQPQHF. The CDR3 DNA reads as TGTGCCAGCAGCAGGGACAGACATCAGCCCCAGCATTTT.

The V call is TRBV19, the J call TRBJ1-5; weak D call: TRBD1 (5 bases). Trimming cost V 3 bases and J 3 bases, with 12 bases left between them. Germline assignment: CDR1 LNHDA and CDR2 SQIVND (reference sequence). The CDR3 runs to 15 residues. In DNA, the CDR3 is TGTGCCAGTAGTATGGAAGGACAACTCAATCAGCCCCAGCATTTT. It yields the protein CASSMEGQLNQPQHF.

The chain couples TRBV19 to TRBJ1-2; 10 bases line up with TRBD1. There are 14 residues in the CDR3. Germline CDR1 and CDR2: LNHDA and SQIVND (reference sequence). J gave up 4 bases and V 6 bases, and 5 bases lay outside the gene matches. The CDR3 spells CASSPRDRGYGYTF. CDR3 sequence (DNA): TGTGCCAGTAGCCCCCGGGACAGGGGCTATGGCTACACCTTC.

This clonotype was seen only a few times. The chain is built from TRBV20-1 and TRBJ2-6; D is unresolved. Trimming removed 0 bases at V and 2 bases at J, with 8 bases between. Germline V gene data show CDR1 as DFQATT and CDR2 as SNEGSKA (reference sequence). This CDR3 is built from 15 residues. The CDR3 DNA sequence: TGCAGTGCTAGAGAAGGCTCAACTGGGGCCAACGTCCTGACTTTC. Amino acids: CSAREGSTGANVLTF.

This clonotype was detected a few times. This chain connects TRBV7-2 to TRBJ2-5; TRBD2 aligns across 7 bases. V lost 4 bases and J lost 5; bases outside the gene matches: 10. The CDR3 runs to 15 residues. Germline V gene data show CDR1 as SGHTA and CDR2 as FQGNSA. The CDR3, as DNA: TGTGCCAGCAGCTGGGGGGGACTTCGGTCTGAGACCCAGTACTTC. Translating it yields CASSWGGLRSETQYF.